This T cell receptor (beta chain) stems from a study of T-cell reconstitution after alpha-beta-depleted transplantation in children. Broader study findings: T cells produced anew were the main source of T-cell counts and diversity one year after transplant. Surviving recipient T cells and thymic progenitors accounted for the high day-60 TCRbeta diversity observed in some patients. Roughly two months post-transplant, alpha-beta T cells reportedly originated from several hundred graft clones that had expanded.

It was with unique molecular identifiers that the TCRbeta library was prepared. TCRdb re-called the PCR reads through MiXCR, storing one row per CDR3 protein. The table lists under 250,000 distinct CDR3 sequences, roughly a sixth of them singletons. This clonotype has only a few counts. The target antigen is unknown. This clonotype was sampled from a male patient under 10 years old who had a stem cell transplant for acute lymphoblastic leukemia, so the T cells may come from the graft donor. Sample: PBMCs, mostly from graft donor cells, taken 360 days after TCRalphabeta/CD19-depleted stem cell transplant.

CDR3 sequence reads: CASSLGQSSNQPQHF. In DNA, the CDR3 is TGTGCCAGCAGCTTGGGACAGAGTAGCAATCAGCCCCAGCATTTT. The genes are TRBV7-6 and TRBJ1-5; 7 bases line up with TRBD1. V lost 3 bases to trimming and J lost 0 bases; unmatched junction nucleotides: 2. The length of the CDR3 is 15 residues. Per germline, CDR1 SGHVS and CDR2 FNYEAQ.